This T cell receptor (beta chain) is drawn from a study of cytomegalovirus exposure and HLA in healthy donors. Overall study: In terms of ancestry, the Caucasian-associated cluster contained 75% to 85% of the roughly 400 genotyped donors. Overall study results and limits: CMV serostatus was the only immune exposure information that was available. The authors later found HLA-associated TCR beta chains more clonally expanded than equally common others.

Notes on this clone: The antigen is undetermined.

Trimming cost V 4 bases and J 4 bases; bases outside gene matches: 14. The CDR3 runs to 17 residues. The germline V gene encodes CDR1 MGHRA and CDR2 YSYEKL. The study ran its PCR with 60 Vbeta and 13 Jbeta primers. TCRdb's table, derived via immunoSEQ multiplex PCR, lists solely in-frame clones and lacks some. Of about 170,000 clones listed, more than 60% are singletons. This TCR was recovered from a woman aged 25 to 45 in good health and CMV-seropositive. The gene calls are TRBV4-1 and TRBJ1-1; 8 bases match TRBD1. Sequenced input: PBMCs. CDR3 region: CASSPHLGQGDSTEAFF. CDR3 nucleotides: TGCGCCAGCAGCCCCCACCTAGGACAGGGCGATAGCACTGAAGCTTTCTTT.